The 22 T cell receptor beta chains below come from one sample, sequenced in a study of Graves' ophthalmopathy and Graves' hyperthyroidism. As the template, RNA transcripts were used to amplify TCR beta CDR3 regions. HTBI primers were used in a first-round RT-PCR, which preceded a second-round multiplex PCR. One entry per CDR3 protein, called by TCRdb with MiXCR from the multiplex PCR reads. The sample contains about 740,000 distinct CDR3 sequences, 40% of which appear only once. The material sequenced was peripheral blood. The receptors were gathered from an adult man with Graves' ophthalmopathy.

This clonotype came up once. With a much larger clone just one base away, this may be a read error. The final CDR3 position lacks the conserved phenylalanine or tryptophan, pointing to a likely read error. The rearrangement joins TRBV11-2 to TRBJ1-1; 7 bases are shared with TRBD1. The J segment lost 4 bases and the V segment lost 5 bases, leaving 7 bases of the junction unmatched. Germline CDR1 and CDR2: SGHAT and FQNNGV. The CDR3 is 14 amino acids. The CDR3 sequence is CASSLRQGGTEAFS. The CDR3 nucleotides read TGTGCCAGCAGCCTTCGACAGGGCGGCACTGAAGCTTTCTCT.

This clonotype was seen at least ten times. The chain has TRBV10-3 and TRBJ1-2; D perhaps matches TRBD1 (5 bases). Trimming took off 8 bases at V and 5 bases at J, with 18 bases between the two ends. Germline CDR1 is ENHRY and CDR2 is SYGVKD. The CDR3 contains 14 residues. The CDR3 DNA is TGTGCCATCCCCAGGGAAGGGCAAGGGTATGGCTACACCTTC. The encoded protein is CAIPREGQGYGYTF.

This clonotype was counted only a few times. The chain joins TRBV7-2 to TRBJ2-5; D call uncertain. Trimming left V 3 bases short and J 3 bases short, with 11 bases between. This CDR3 is 14 amino acids long. The germline CDR1 and CDR2 sequences are SGHTA and FQGNSA. This CDR3 is CASSFSLWEETQYF. As DNA, the CDR3 is TGTGCCAGCAGCTTCTCTCTTTGGGAAGAGACCCAGTACTTC.

Regarding this clonotype: A junction boundary mismatches the germline segment, possibly from a read error. V gene TRBV5-5 combines with J gene TRBJ2-7; unclear D gene. CDR1 and CDR2 from the germline V gene are SGHKS and YYEKEE (reference sequence). This CDR3 contains 11 residues. As DNA, the CDR3 is TGTGCCAGCAGCTTTACGAACGAACAGTACTTC. The encoded protein is CASSFTNEQYF.

This clonotype was seen more than once but under ten times. The chain recombines TRBV3-1 with TRBJ1-6; D might be TRBD1 (5 bases). Trimming pared 1 base from V and 4 bases from J, leaving 11 bases between. This CDR3 has 16 amino acids. Germline assignment: CDR1 LGHDT and CDR2 YNNKEL (reference sequence). The CDR3 bases are TGTGCCAGCAGCCAAGGGGACTGGGGTTATAATTCACCCCTCCACTTT. Its protein is CASSQGDWGYNSPLHF.

The rearrangement links TRBV29-1 to TRBJ1-1; 9 bases line up with TRBD1. Germline CDR1 is SQVTM and CDR2 is ANQGSEA. The V segment lost 6 bases and the J segment 7 bases; nucleotides outside the gene matches: 12. CDR3 length equals 14 residues. CDR3 protein: CSVADRGGTNEAFF. DNA of the CDR3: TGCAGCGTGGCGGACAGGGGCGGCACTAATGAAGCTTTCTTT.

This chain links TRBV19 with TRBJ2-2; unclear D gene. Germline-derived CDR1 and CDR2 are LNHDA and SQIVND (reference sequence). Trimming took off 1 base at V and 7 bases at J, with 4 bases between the two ends. The CDR3 runs 12 residues. The CDR3 spells CASSIGVGELFF. CDR3 coding DNA: TGTGCCAGTAGTATAGGGGTCGGGGAGCTGTTTTTT.

This chain links TRBV10-2 with TRBJ1-2; the D gene is possibly TRBD1 (6 bases). The CDR3 has 15 amino acids. V shed 8 bases and J shed 6 bases, with 22 bases lying between them. The germline V gene encodes CDR1 WSHSY and CDR2 SAAADI. The chain's CDR3 is CASGVGGRYRDGYTF. The CDR3 DNA follows: TGCGCCAGCGGCGTAGGGGGACGGTATAGGGATGGCTACACCTTC.

This clonotype came up a few times. The V call is TRBV20-1, the J call TRBJ2-7; 11 positions agree with TRBD1. The germline V gene has CDR1 DFQATT and CDR2 SNEGSKA (reference sequence). The CDR3 covers 16 residues. Trimming at V came to 3 bases and at J to 1 base, leaving 8 bases not matched to a gene. The CDR3 protein is CSASPGQGASSYEQYF. The CDR3 DNA reads as TGCAGTGCTAGTCCAGGACAGGGGGCTAGTTCCTACGAGCAGTACTTC.

This clonotype was detected ten times or more. The V and J genes are TRBV10-3 and TRBJ1-2, with a tentative D call TRBD1 (5 bases). CDR1 and CDR2 (germline): ENHRY, SYGVKD. Trimming left V 2 bases short and J 5 bases short, with 9 bases between. The CDR3 has 13 amino acids. The chain's CDR3 is CAISEETAYGYTF. Here the CDR3 DNA reads TGTGCCATCAGTGAGGAGACAGCTTATGGCTACACCTTC.

With regard to this clonotype: One end of the junction varies from germline; a read error may be responsible. The chain has TRBV11-2 and TRBJ1-5; 9 positions match TRBD1. The CDR3 is 15 residues long. The germline CDR1 and CDR2 sequences are SGHAT and FQNNGV. In nucleotides, the CDR3 is TGCGCCAGCAGCCAAGTCACAGGGGGCGGTCAGCCCCAGCATTTT. It codes for CASSQVTGGGQPQHF. Using reference TRBV11-2 and TRBJ1-5 for the parts outside the CDR3, the full variable domain is EAGVAQSPRYKIIEKRQSVAFWCNPISGHATLYWYQQILGQGPKLLIQFQNNGVVDDSQLPKDRFSAERLKGVDSTLKIQPAKLEDSAVYLCASSQVTGGGQPQHFGDGTRLSIL.

The chain combines TRBV11-1 with TRBJ2-5, with TRBD1 matching over 8 bases. The CDR3 has 16 residues. Trimming removed 1 base from V and 5 bases from J; junction bases left unmatched: 9. Germline lookup yields CDR1 SGHAT and CDR2 FQDESV (reference sequence). Written as DNA, the CDR3 is TGTGCCAGCAGCTTAGGCAGCACAGGGGGGTGGGAGACCCAGTACTTC. Protein product: CASSLGSTGGWETQYF.

This chain uses TRBV29-1 with TRBJ2-7; D gene unclear. Trimming took off 3 bases at V and 3 bases at J, with 15 bases between the two ends. The CDR3 length is 14 residues. CDR1 and CDR2 from the germline V gene are SQVTM and ANQGSEA. The CDR3 region has the DNA TGCAGCGTTGAGGATCTGGGGATAGGCTACGAGCAGTACTTC. This translates into CSVEDLGIGYEQYF.

Only one count was recorded for this clonotype. The chain links TRBV10-3 to TRBJ1-6, with TRBD1 as a possible D gene (6 bases). CDR1 ENHRY and CDR2 SYGVKD come from the germline V gene. The CDR3 spans 12 residues. Trimming removed 4 bases from V and 9 bases from J, with 7 bases in between. The CDR3 DNA sequence: TGTGCCATCAGTGGCAGGGGTTCACCCCTCCACTTT. Translating it yields CAISGRGSPLHF.

The rearrangement joins TRBV7-9 to TRBJ1-2, with D unresolved. V gave up 1 base and J gave up 4 bases, with 16 bases separating them. The germline V gene encodes CDR1 SEHNR and CDR2 FQNEAQ (reference sequence). The CDR3 is 16 amino acids. The CDR3 nucleotides are TGTGCCAGCAGCTTAGACCCTACTACAGTCCGCTATGGCTACACCTTC. Amino acids: CASSLDPTTVRYGYTF.

This clonotype was seen ten or more times. The genes are TRBV14 and TRBJ1-1, with a weak D call TRBD1 (5 bases). Per germline, CDR1 SGHDN and CDR2 FVKESK. The V and J ends lost 2 bases and 7 bases respectively, with 17 bases between them. The CDR3 has 15 residues. CDR3 bases: TGTGCCAGCAGCCAAACCGTCTCGGACACCCTTGAAGCTTTCTTT. Encoded protein: CASSQTVSDTLEAFF.

J is TRBJ1-2 and V is TRBV25-1; D remains ambiguous. V lost 4 bases, J lost 8 bases, and 17 bases lay in between. This CDR3 region has 14 residues. CDR1 is MGHDK, CDR2 SYGVNS, per germline. Here the CDR3 reads CASSGLLDGKGYTF. The CDR3 nucleotides are TGTGCCAGCAGTGGCCTATTGGACGGCAAAGGCTACACCTTC.

This clonotype was recorded many times. V is TRBV10-2 and J is TRBJ2-7; no reliable D call. Trimming cost V 2 bases and J 6 bases, with 11 bases left between them. Germline CDR1 is WSHSY and CDR2 is SAAADI. This CDR3 region has 13 residues. The CDR3 here is CASSEVGFGEQYF. The CDR3 nucleotides read TGCGCCAGCAGTGAGGTGGGGTTTGGCGAGCAGTACTTC.

The chain combines TRBV9 with TRBJ1-1; D uncertain. V lost 2 bases, J lost 1 base, and 15 bases lay in between. CDR3 length: 16 residues. Germline V CDR1 and CDR2: SGDLS, YYNGEE. The CDR3 coding sequence is TGTGCCAGCAGCGTTGGAGTGGAGAGACCGAACACTGAAGCTTTCTTT. As protein: CASSVGVERPNTEAFF.

This clonotype was detected a few times. The chain recombines TRBV4-1 with TRBJ2-5, with D perhaps matching TRBD1 (5 bases). The V and J ends lost 1 base and 2 bases respectively, with 17 bases between them. Germline V gene sequence: CDR1 MGHRA, CDR2 YSYEKL. This CDR3 is built from 17 residues. CDR3 protein: CASSQATTWGNQETQYF. The CDR3 DNA follows: TGCGCCAGCAGCCAAGCGACCACCTGGGGCAATCAAGAGACCCAGTACTTC.

This clonotype was counted a few times. A read error may produce the germline difference seen at one junction end. The rearrangement uses TRBV19 and TRBJ2-7, with 8 bases that match TRBD1. The CDR3 consists of 15 residues. CDR1 is LNHDA, CDR2 SQIVND, per germline (reference sequence). DNA for the CDR3: TGTGCCAGCAGTAAGGACAGGGTAGGGCGCTACGAGCAGTACTTC. The encoded protein is CASSKDRVGRYEQYF.

This clonotype has ten or more counts. The chain joins TRBV7-2 to TRBJ1-2; D may be TRBD1 (6 bases). The CDR3 runs to 14 residues. Between the trimmed V and J ends, which lost 5 bases and 4 bases, there was a span of 14 bases. Germline V gives CDR1 SGHTA, CDR2 FQGNSA. The CDR3 sequence: CASSQRDNRYGYTF. CDR3 in DNA: TGTGCCAGCAGCCAGAGGGACAATCGCTATGGCTACACCTTC. Filled out from reference TRBV7-2 and TRBJ1-2, the complete variable domain reads GAGVSQSPSNKVTEKGKDVELRCDPISGHTALYWYRQSLGQGLEFLIYFQGNSAPDKSGLPSDRFSAERTGGSVSTLTIQRTQQEDSAVYLCASSQRDNRYGYTFGSGTRLTVV.